This TCR beta chain was captured in a study of T cell repertoires in cytomegalovirus infection. General study findings and limits: Pooled public TCR beta family frequency picked out CMV carriers with the relevant HLA. The ex vivo response was dominated by HLA-C-restricted CMV-specific TCR beta clonotypes.

The CDR3 contains 14 residues. Trimming removed 8 bases from V and 8 bases from J; junction bases left unmatched: 14. As for this clonotype: The antigen remains unidentified.

TCRdb analysed the reads with MiXCR anew, one entry per CDR3 protein. The sample shows 310,000 or so distinct CDR3 sequences, about 26% of them seen only once. The clonotype was recovered from a human donor in good health (CMV status not recorded). Some clones in this sample may be carry-over from other donors' samples. The chain uses TRBV12-3 or TRBV12-4 and TRBJ1-2, with 7 bases that match TRBD1. The specimen was PBMCs. This chain's CDR3 is CASGIGGVPLGYTF. The CDR3 DNA follows: TGTGCCAGCGGGATAGGGGGCGTCCCATTAGGCTACACCTTC.